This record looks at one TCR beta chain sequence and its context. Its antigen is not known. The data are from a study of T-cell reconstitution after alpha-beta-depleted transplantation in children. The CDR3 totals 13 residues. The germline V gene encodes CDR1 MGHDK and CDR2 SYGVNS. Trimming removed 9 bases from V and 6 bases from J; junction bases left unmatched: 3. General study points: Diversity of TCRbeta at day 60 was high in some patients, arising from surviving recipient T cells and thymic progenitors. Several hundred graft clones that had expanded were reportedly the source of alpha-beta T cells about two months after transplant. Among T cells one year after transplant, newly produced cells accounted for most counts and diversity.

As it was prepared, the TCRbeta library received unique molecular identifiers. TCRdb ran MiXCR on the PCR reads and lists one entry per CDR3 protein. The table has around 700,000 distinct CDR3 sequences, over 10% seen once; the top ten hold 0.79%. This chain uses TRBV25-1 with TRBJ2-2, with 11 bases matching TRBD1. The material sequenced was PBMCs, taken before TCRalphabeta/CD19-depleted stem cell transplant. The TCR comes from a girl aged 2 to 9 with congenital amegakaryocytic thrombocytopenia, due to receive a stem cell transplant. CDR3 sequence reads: CASGTGGPGELFF. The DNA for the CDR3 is TGTGCCAGTGGGACAGGGGGACCCGGGGAGCTGTTTTTT.